The 17 T cell receptor beta chains given below trace back to one sample, sequenced in a study of cytomegalovirus exposure and HLA in healthy donors. PCR employed 60 Vbeta and 13 Jbeta primers. TCRdb's table, derived via immunoSEQ multiplex PCR, lists solely in-frame clones and lacks some. In total, the table holds roughly 60,000 clones. Material for sequencing was PBMCs. The receptors stem from a male donor in good health and CMV-seronegative.

The V and J genes are TRBV19 and TRBJ1-5, with TRBD1 matching 11 bases. Germline trimming cut 5 bases from V and 3 bases from J; bases unmatched to any gene: 3. The CDR3 is made up of 15 amino acids. CDR1 is LNHDA and CDR2 is SQIVND in the germline V gene (reference sequence). The CDR3 sequence is CASSWDRGYNQPQHF. The CDR3 coding sequence is TGTGCCAGTAGTTGGGACAGGGGGTACAATCAGCCCCAGCATTTT.

The chain uses TRBV7-9 and TRBJ1-4, with D maybe TRBD1 (5 bases). Germline V gene lookup returns CDR1 SEHNR and CDR2 FQNEAQ (reference sequence). V lost 8 bases to trimming and J lost 1 base, with 8 bases between them. The CDR3 covers 13 residues. The DNA of the CDR3 is TGTGCCAGCCCGGGGGGAACTAATGAAAAACTGTTTTTT. Protein product: CASPGGTNEKLFF.

The chain is built from TRBV18 and TRBJ1-1, with a tentative D call TRBD1 (5 bases). This CDR3 comprises 14 residues. Germline V gene lookup returns CDR1 KGHSH and CDR2 LQKENI. Trimming removed 3 bases at V and 1 base at J, with 9 bases between. This CDR3 reads CASSPVGANTEAFF. The CDR3 DNA is TGTGCCAGCTCACCGGTAGGGGCGAACACTGAAGCTTTCTTT.

The rearrangement links TRBV6-6 to TRBJ2-7; the D gene is possibly TRBD1 (6 bases). The germline gives CDR1 MNHNY, CDR2 SVGAGI (reference sequence). This CDR3 has 13 amino acids. V was clipped by 10 bases and J by 1 base, with 14 bases between them. The CDR3 nucleotides read TGTGCCACCCAACAGGGTGGATCCTACGAGCAGTACTTC. It is translated as CATQQGGSYEQYF.

The V call is TRBV6-5, the J call TRBJ2-7; tentatively, D is TRBD1 (6 bases). From germline, CDR1 is MNHEY and CDR2 SVGAGI. V lost 5 bases and J lost 4, with 9 bases in between. The CDR3 sequence is 12 residues long. The CDR3 sequence is CASSVQGYEQYF. Written as DNA, the CDR3 is TGTGCCAGCAGTGTTCAGGGGTACGAGCAGTACTTC.

Here the CDR3 reads CASSPDGQGWNEQYF. Here the CDR3 DNA reads TGTGCCAGCAGTCCCGACGGACAGGGGTGGAACGAGCAGTACTTC. The gene calls are TRBV5-6 and TRBJ2-7, with TRBD1 matching over 9 bases. V trimming: 5 bases; J trimming: 5 bases; junction bases outside the gene matches: 11. Per the germline V gene, CDR1 is SGHDT and CDR2 is YYEEEE. CDR3 length: 15 residues.

This chain uses TRBV5-6 with TRBJ2-3; 7 nucleotides agree with TRBD1. The germline V gene encodes CDR1 SGHDT and CDR2 YYEEEE. V dropped 5 bases and J dropped 2; count of bases not matched to a gene: 5. The CDR3 contains 14 residues. CDR3 sequence: CASSLTGFTDTQYF. CDR3 nucleotide sequence: TGTGCCAGCAGTCTGACAGGGTTCACAGATACGCAGTATTTT.

The rearrangement joins TRBV4-1 to TRBJ2-5; 9 bases map to TRBD1. This CDR3 contains 15 residues. Germline V gene data show CDR1 as MGHRA and CDR2 as YSYEKL. With V trimmed by 1 base and J by 3 bases, 3 bases remained unmatched. CDR3 sequence (DNA): TGCGCCAGCAGCCAAGTTAGGACAGGGGAAGAGACCCAGTACTTC. It specifies CASSQVRTGEETQYF.

About this clone: The sample contains more than one DNA sequence encoding this CDR3. V is TRBV5-4 and J is TRBJ2-7; 9 bases align to TRBD1. Germline V gene sequence: CDR1 SGHNT, CDR2 YYREEE (reference sequence). The CDR3 has 15 residues. Unmatched junction bases numbered 3, after V lost 0 bases and J lost 2 bases. The CDR3 loop reads CASSLGGQGTYEQYF. CDR3 sequence (DNA): TGTGCCAGCAGCTTGGGCGGACAGGGGACCTACGAGCAGTACTTC.

The chain is built from TRBV29-1 and TRBJ1-2; no definite D call. V was shortened by 5 bases and J by 3 bases, with 10 bases between the two germline ends. Germline loops: CDR1 SQVTM, CDR2 ANQGSEA. The CDR3 has 12 amino acids. The CDR3 bases are TGCAGCGTTACAACAGATTACTATGGCTACACCTTC. This translates into CSVTTDYYGYTF.

The rearrangement links TRBV7-2 to TRBJ1-2; 7 nucleotides match TRBD1. From germline, CDR1 is SGHTA and CDR2 FQGNSA. Germline trimming cut 3 bases from V and 4 bases from J; bases unmatched to any gene: 14. CDR3 size: 17 residues. CDR3 in DNA: TGTGCCAGCAGCTTCACCCCCGGGACAGAGGGTAGCTATGGCTACACCTTC. As protein: CASSFTPGTEGSYGYTF.

The chain carries TRBV5-6 and TRBJ2-3; 9 nucleotides align to TRBD2. Trimming at V came to 2 bases and at J to 2 bases, leaving 6 bases not matched to a gene. CDR3 length equals 16 residues. The germline V gene has CDR1 SGHDT and CDR2 YYEEEE. In DNA, the CDR3 is TGTGCCAGCAGCTTTCGCAGCGGGGGGACCACAGATACGCAGTATTTT. Its translation: CASSFRSGGTTDTQYF. The full variable domain, with the rest looked up from reference TRBV5-6 and TRBJ2-3, is DAGVTQSPTHLIKTRGQQVTLRCSPKSGHDTVSWYQQALGQGPQFIFQYYEEEERQRGNFPDRFSGHQFPNYSSELNVNALLLGDSALYLCASSFRSGGTTDTQYFGPGTRLTVL.

The chain links TRBV28 to TRBJ2-7; perhaps TRBD1 as D (5 bases). V was pared by 5 bases and J by 2 bases, with 13 bases between. Germline CDR1 is MDHEN and CDR2 is SYDVKM. There are 14 residues in the CDR3. The CDR3 loop reads CASSPRQLTYEQYF. The CDR3 DNA reads TGTGCCAGCAGTCCCCGACAGCTAACCTACGAGCAGTACTTC.

CDR3 coding DNA: TGTGCCAGCACTCAGGAACTAGTTTACGAGCAGTACTTC. It translates to CASTQELVYEQYF. The chain is built from TRBV6-6 and TRBJ2-7, with a possible D match to TRBD2 (5 bases). The germline gives CDR1 MNHNY, CDR2 SVGAGI (reference sequence). The CDR3 has 13 residues. The V end lost 7 bases, the J end lost 4 bases, and 14 bases lay between the germline ends.

The V gene is TRBV5-1, the J gene TRBJ2-1; 7 bases match TRBD1. The CDR3 sequence is 15 residues long. The ends lost 4 bases at V and 3 bases at J; junction bases unmatched: 7. Germline CDR1 reads SGHRS; CDR2 reads YFSETQ. This chain's CDR3 is CASSPLGDSYNEQFF. The CDR3 nucleotides read TGCGCCAGCAGCCCCTTGGGGGACAGCTACAATGAGCAGTTCTTC.

For this clone: Mismatch with germline at one junction end may stem from a read error. The CDR3 spells CASSLGGASDNEQFF. CDR3 in DNA: TGTGCCAGCAGCTTAGGGGGGGCCTCCGACAATGAGCAGTTCTTC. The gene calls are TRBV7-3 and TRBJ2-1; D may be TRBD2 (7 bases). Germline assignment: CDR1 SGHTA and CDR2 FQGTGA. The CDR3 contains 15 residues.

The V and J genes are TRBV19 and TRBJ2-2, with 9 bases matching TRBD1. Germline V gene data show CDR1 as LNHDA and CDR2 as SQIVND (reference sequence). There are 16 residues in the CDR3. The trim removed 6 bases at V and 7 bases at J, leaving 12 bases unmatched. The chain's CDR3 is CASSLPGQGSGGELFF. The CDR3 DNA follows: TGTGCCAGTAGCCTACCGGGACAGGGAAGTGGCGGGGAGCTGTTTTTT. The full variable domain, completed using reference TRBV19 and TRBJ2-2, is DGGITQSPKYLFRKEGQNVTLSCEQNLNHDAMYWYRQDPGQGLRLIYYSQIVNDFQKGDIAEGYSVSREKKESFPLTVTSAQKNPTAFYLCASSLPGQGSGGELFFGEGSRLTVL.